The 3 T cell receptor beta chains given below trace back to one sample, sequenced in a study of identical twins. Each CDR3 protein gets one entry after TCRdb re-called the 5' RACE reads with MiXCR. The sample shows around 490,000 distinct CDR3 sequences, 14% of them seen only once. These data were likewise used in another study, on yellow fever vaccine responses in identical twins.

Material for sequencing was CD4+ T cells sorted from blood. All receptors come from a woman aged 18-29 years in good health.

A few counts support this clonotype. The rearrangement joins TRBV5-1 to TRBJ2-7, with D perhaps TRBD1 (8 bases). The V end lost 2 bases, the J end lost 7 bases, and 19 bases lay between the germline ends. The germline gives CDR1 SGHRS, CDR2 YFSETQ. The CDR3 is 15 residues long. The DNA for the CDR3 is TGCGCCAGCAGCTTTAACAGGGGGGGTCTTCAGGAGCAGTACTTC. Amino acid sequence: CASSFNRGGLQEQYF.

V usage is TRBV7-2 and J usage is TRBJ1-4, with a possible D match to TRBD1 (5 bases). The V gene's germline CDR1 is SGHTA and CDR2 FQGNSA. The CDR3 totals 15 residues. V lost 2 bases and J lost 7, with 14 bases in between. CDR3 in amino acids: CASSLYQGGSEKLFF. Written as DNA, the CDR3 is TGTGCCAGCAGCTTATATCAGGGAGGGTCTGAAAAACTGTTTTTT.

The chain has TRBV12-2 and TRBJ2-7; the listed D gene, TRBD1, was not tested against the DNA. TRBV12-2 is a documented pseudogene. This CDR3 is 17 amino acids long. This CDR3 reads CASRLLPGRDSSYEQYF. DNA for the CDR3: TGTGCAAGTCGCTTACTTCCCGGCCGGGACAGCAGCTACGAGCAGTACTTC.